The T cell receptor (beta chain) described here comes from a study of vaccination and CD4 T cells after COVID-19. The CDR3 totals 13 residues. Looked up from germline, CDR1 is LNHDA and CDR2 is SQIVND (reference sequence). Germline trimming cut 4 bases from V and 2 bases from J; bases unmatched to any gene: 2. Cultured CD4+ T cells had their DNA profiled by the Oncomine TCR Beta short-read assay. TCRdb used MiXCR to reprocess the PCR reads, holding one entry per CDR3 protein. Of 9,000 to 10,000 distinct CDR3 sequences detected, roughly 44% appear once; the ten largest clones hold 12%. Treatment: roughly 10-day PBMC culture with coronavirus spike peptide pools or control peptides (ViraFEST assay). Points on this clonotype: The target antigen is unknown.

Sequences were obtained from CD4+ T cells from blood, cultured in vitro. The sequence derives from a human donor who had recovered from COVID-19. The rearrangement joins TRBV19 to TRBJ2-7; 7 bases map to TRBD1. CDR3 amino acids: CASSNRGAYEQYF. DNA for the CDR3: TGTGCCAGTAGTAACAGGGGAGCCTACGAGCAGTACTTC.